The source of this T cell receptor (beta chain) is a study of shared clonotypes between healthy human individuals (dated by TCRdb to about 2020). About the full investigation: Three men and two women, aged 18 to 49 years, made up the cohort. For each donor, CD4 naive and CD4 memory were each run on three plates, CD8 naive on two plates, and CD8 memory on one plate. The study deeply sequenced blood TCR repertoires of five healthy adults to estimate repertoire size and the extent of clonotype sharing between individuals. To increase sequencing depth and limit assay-specific biases, different laboratories used diverse techniques to prepare libraries and sequence TCR repertoires. Each donor's leukapheresis produced roughly between roughly 0.94 and 9.5 billion PBMCs. The study at large found these results: Rarefaction of sorted-subset datasets indicated incomplete sequencing despite the large sequencing depth. The small number of donors limited the genetic and exposure-history diversity represented. Only blood was sampled, and tissue TCR repertoires likely differ from those in blood. When several donors were compared, the shared fraction of clonotypes was 5% to 6.5% for naive CD4, more than 3% for naive CD8, about 2.5% for memory CD4, and around 0.37% for memory CD8. Compared with non-shared clonotypes, the clonotypes found in all four sorted-subset donors had higher generation probabilities. Based on pairwise subsampling, the degree of clonotype sharing among donors was expected to be affected by sequencing depth. Estimated clonotype richness was generally larger for naive than for memory subsets.

CD8 naive samples consisted of CD45RO-negative cells that were positively selected for CCR7, yielding a CD45RA+CCR7+ population without TemRA cells. The donors were healthy, HIV-negative adults with no recently reported acute infections or vaccinations. Every donor was a Caucasian adult residing in Nashville, Tennessee, USA. Blood was collected by leukapheresis, and PBMCs were isolated by Ficoll-Histopaque density gradient centrifugation and then cryopreserved in liquid nitrogen vapor phase. Analytical flow cytometry was used to check the purity and quantity of each magnetically sorted T cell population. Genomic DNA was isolated from every sorted fraction and measured by UV absorbance on a Nanodrop 2000c. Using the deep immunoSEQ assay, TCR CDR3 regions were amplified from genomic DNA by multiplex PCR. Extracted genomic DNA from each cell subset was distributed evenly across all wells of several immunoSEQ 96-well plates, and each plate was treated as a replicate. For sorted subsets, approximately 200 ng of genomic DNA, equivalent to tens of thousands of T cell genomes, went into each replicate PCR. The purified libraries were quantified using a Qubit 3.0 fluorometer, sized with a Bioanalyzer 2100, and then quantified again using the KAPA Library Quantification kit. Every immunoSEQ 96-well plate was sequenced on a dedicated single-read 150-cycle Illumina NextSeq 550 flow cell. In the source study's methods: Because the immunoSEQ output included only junctional sequences and no quality scores, the filtering could not be the same as the filtering used for full-length reads. To assign V/J genes and CDR3, sequences were annotated against IMGT germline references using PyIR, a Python wrapper for IgBLAST v1.9. Reads were removed for weak V/J assignments (E-value above 1e-6), missing CDR3, stop codons, out-of-frame junctions, or ambiguous translated residues. V3J clonotypes were defined as sequences sharing an identical inferred V gene, J gene, and CDR3 amino acid sequence. Percentage overlap between repertoires was calculated by dividing the number of shared unique clonotypes by the size of the smaller repertoire. RTK rarefaction, the Chao1 estimator, and Recon v2.1 estimates of unobserved clonotypes were used to assess repertoire richness. For all TCRbeta clonotypes obtained by the gDNA method from a few donors, generation probabilities were computed with OLGA. Drawn from immuneACCESS, this table holds only the in-frame rearrangements with V and J called that TCRdb kept. Clones are partly lost; checked studies trace under half to an unresolved V gene and leave the rest unexplained. Clone size and the V and J calls come from that table; the DNA yielded D and trimming. The sample profile shows about 2 million clones; roughly 94% of them were found once. Roughly 1% of the sample belongs to the ten largest clones.

In the case of this clone: Its target antigen remains unknown. No base-level quality is on record; no much larger clone is a single base apart.

After removal of 8 bases from V and 0 bases from J, the junction retains 9 bases not matched to a gene. Looking up the germline V gene yields CDR1 SQVTM and CDR2 ANQGSEA. From the cysteine up to the phenylalanine, the CDR3 has a length of 15 residues. Just the 45-base CDR3 DNA is kept, in frame starting at base 1. This TCR was sampled from a man between 18 and 29 years old in good health. Recombination connected TRBV29-1 to TRBJ2-2; 7 middle bases align to TRBD1. Sequencing input: naive CD8+ T cells sorted from blood. In light of the paper, this sample's cell subset or site label describes: CD45RA+CCR7+. This receptor carries the CDR3 CSTRSGQANTGELFF. The DNA reads TGCAGCACCCGATCCGGACAGGCGAACACCGGGGAGCTGTTTTTT.